This TCR beta chain was captured in a study of blood T cell repertoires in COVID-19. The germline V gene encodes CDR1 SGHRS and CDR2 YFSETQ. The length of the CDR3 is 18 residues. V was pared by 3 bases and J by 0 bases, with 12 bases of the junction left unmatched. Authors' processing steps: Amplification of reference gene primers was used by the study to estimate nucleated cell counts. TCRdb's table, derived via immunoSEQ multiplex PCR, lists solely in-frame clones and lacks some. V, J and clone size reflect that table, while D and trimming were determined from the DNA. The sample lists 250,000 to 300,000 clones; about 70% were seen once.

The sequence derives from a woman of 80 years or more with acute or convalescent COVID-19. Sequenced material: peripheral blood. The chain uses TRBV5-1 and TRBJ2-4, with 7 bases identical to TRBD1. CDR3 region: CASSSGDSVLLAKNIQYF. The CDR3 DNA reads as TGCGCCAGCAGCTCCGGGGACAGCGTTCTCTTAGCCAAAAACATTCAGTACTTC.